A selection of T cell receptor beta chains follows, all from one sample in a study of T-cell reconstitution after alpha-beta-depleted transplantation in children. MiXCR, applied by TCRdb to the PCR reads, yields one record per CDR3 protein. The sample contains 600,000 to 800,000 distinct CDR3 sequences, about an eighth of which appear only once. Sequencing used PBMCs, obtained before TCRalphabeta/CD19-depleted stem cell transplant. The receptors were sampled from a girl aged 2 to 9 with congenital amegakaryocytic thrombocytopenia, due to receive a stem cell transplant. Both conserved end residues are trimmed from each CDR3. Expanded clones are given a class, and other clones once, few, many or no size at all.

v_call: TRBV5-1
clone_size: many
j_call: TRBJ1-1
cdr3_aa: ASRRTDDTEAF

v_call: TRBV27
clone_size: few
j_call: TRBJ1-6
cdr3_aa: ASSLSRGYNSPLH

v_call: TRBV27
clone_size: many
j_call: TRBJ2-1
cdr3_aa: ASSLLPSYNEQF

v_call: TRBV20-1
clone_size: many
j_call: TRBJ1-2
cdr3_aa: SARAPDGRNYGYT

v_call: TRBV4-1
clone_size: many
j_call: TRBJ1-1
cdr3_aa: ASSQDRGVRIEAF

v_call: TRBV20-1
clone_size: many
j_call: TRBJ2-7
cdr3_aa: SATGQGIEY

v_call: TRBV7-9
clone_size: many
j_call: TRBJ2-7
cdr3_aa: ASSLEGTGPV

v_call: TRBV27
clone_size: .
j_call: TRBJ2-2
cdr3_aa: ASSYPGTGGKTGELF

v_call: TRBV15
clone_size: many
j_call: TRBJ2-1
cdr3_aa: ATSRVGLAEMWRSPSEQF

v_call: TRBV7-9
clone_size: .
j_call: TRBJ2-2
cdr3_aa: ASSRRGGTGELF

v_call: TRBV7-9
clone_size: many
j_call: TRBJ1-2
cdr3_aa: ASSPEDRSHGYT

v_call: TRBV5-6
clone_size: .
j_call: TRBJ2-1
cdr3_aa: ASSLAPGGPTNEQF

v_call: TRBV20-1
clone_size: many
j_call: TRBJ1-2
cdr3_aa: SAPDRRNNYGYT

v_call: TRBV6-1
clone_size: .
j_call: TRBJ2-7
cdr3_aa: ASGPSGAGLEQY

v_call: TRBV5-1
clone_size: few
j_call: TRBJ1-3
cdr3_aa: ASSYTGGSSGNTIY

v_call: TRBV20-1
clone_size: few
j_call: TRBJ1-2
cdr3_aa: SALVTNGYT

v_call: TRBV5-1
clone_size: many
j_call: TRBJ2-1
cdr3_aa: ASSLVVAGAPEQF

v_call: TRBV7-3
clone_size: few
j_call: TRBJ2-7
cdr3_aa: ASSLIGGRFHEQY

v_call: TRBV29-1
clone_size: .
j_call: TRBJ2-5
cdr3_aa: SAFGRGLETQY

v_call: TRBV27
clone_size: many
j_call: TRBJ2-7
cdr3_aa: ASSSFSGRNEQY

v_call: TRBV11-2
clone_size: few
j_call: TRBJ2-1
cdr3_aa: ASSSQGAGGNNEQF

v_call: TRBV20-1
clone_size: many
j_call: TRBJ2-1
cdr3_aa: SAAKGTGPYNEQF